The present TCR beta chain was sequenced within a study of low-dose radiotherapy and immunotherapy resistance in tumors. Study details: Ipilimumab 1 mg/kg every six weeks, together with nivolumab 240 mg every two weeks, was given intravenously to patients. Patients took aspirin 300 mg by mouth once daily. This continued for four cycles, starting on cycle 1 day 1.

This sample's time point: after trial treatment. Treatment described: LDRT plus nivolumab, ipilimumab, low-dose cyclophosphamide and aspirin (RACIN trial). Germline CDR1 and CDR2: MNHNY and SVGAGI (reference sequence). CDR3 length: 14 residues. V lost 2 bases and J lost 7; bases outside the gene matches: 6. By frequency in the sample, this clonotype is medium-sized. Primers used for first-strand cDNA, a TRAV- and TRBV-specific set, covered both alpha and beta chains. With a constant-region primer and a V-primer adapter, TCRs were subjected to approximately 21 PCR cycles of amplification. TCRdb re-called the reads through MiXCR, storing one row per CDR3 protein. The sample contains about 35,000 distinct CDR3 sequences, around 20% of which appear only once.

The J gene is TRBJ2-7, the V gene TRBV6-6, with 9 bases fitting TRBD1. The sequencing here drew on PBMCs, taken after low-dose radiotherapy plus immunotherapy. The origin of this receptor is a female donor with ovarian cancer. CDR3 amino acids: CASSYPGQGGEQYF. The CDR3 bases are TGTGCCAGCAGTTACCCGGGACAGGGAGGGGAGCAGTACTTC.